A single sample gave rise to the 26 T cell receptor beta chains below, sequenced in a study of long-term antiretroviral therapy in people with HIV. With survey level as its setting, the immunoSEQ assay was v3.0. TCRdb keeps only in-frame clones here, not all; method: immunoSEQ multiplex PCR. The top ten hold 3.5% to 5% of the sample, which has about 32,000 clones, over 75% seen once. The sample consisted of unsorted PBMCs, taken roughly 3.3 years after starting antiretroviral therapy. These receptors originate from a man aged 18 to 30 with HIV.

Here the CDR3 DNA reads TGTGCCAGTAGCCCCGGGACAGGGTTCTACGAGCAGTACTTC. Its protein is CASSPGTGFYEQYF. The chain combines TRBV19 with TRBJ2-7; 9 positions agree with TRBD1. Germline-derived CDR1 and CDR2 are LNHDA and SQIVND (reference sequence). The CDR3 is 14 amino acids. V lost 6 bases and J lost 3; bases outside the gene matches: 6.

The chain employs TRBV27 and TRBJ1-5; 7 bases fit TRBD1. This CDR3 comprises 16 residues. Germline assignment: CDR1 MNHEY and CDR2 SMNVEV (reference sequence). V dropped 6 bases and J dropped 7; count of bases not matched to a gene: 15. The CDR3 protein is CASRSHGQALQQPQHF. The CDR3 nucleotides are TGTGCCAGCAGAAGTCACGGACAGGCCCTCCAACAGCCCCAGCATTTT.

V gene TRBV9 combines with J gene TRBJ2-1; either TRBD1 or TRBD2 may supply D (6 bases each). V was cut by 3 bases and J by 6 bases, with 10 bases left in between. The CDR3 is 13 amino acids. CDR1 and CDR2 from the germline V gene are SGDLS and YYNGEE. CDR3 nucleotide sequence: TGTGCCAGCAGCGCCGGGGGCACCAATGAGCAGTTCTTC. Translated: CASSAGGTNEQFF.

This rearrangement joins TRBV6-1 to TRBJ2-1; D assignment may be TRBD1 or TRBD2 (5 bases each). V was trimmed by 7 bases and J by 8 bases, leaving 15 bases between them. Germline V gene data show CDR1 as MNHNS and CDR2 as SASEGT. The CDR3 sequence is 13 residues long. In DNA form, the CDR3 reads TGTGCCAGCAAGGCACTAGGCAGGGATGAGCAGTTCTTC. It is translated as CASKALGRDEQFF.

The rearrangement joins TRBV29-1 to TRBJ1-3; D is unclear. CDR3 length: 13 amino acids. Deletions cut 5 bases from V and 0 bases from J, with 8 bases between. Per the germline V gene, CDR1 is SQVTM and CDR2 is ANQGSEA. Here the CDR3 reads CSVRGSSGNTIYF. CDR3 bases: TGCAGCGTTCGAGGGTCCTCTGGAAACACCATATATTTT.

The genes are TRBV7-6 and TRBJ2-7; maybe TRBD1 (5 bases). CDR1 and CDR2 from the germline V gene are SGHVS and FNYEAQ. Trimming removed 1 base from V and 7 bases from J, with 14 bases in between. The CDR3 has 14 residues. This CDR3 reads CASSLGGLFIEQYF. The CDR3 DNA sequence: TGTGCCAGCAGCTTAGGGGGCTTATTTATAGAGCAGTACTTC.

This chain uses TRBV12-5 with TRBJ1-1; perhaps TRBD1 as D (5 bases). The V end was cut by 6 bases, the J end by 2 bases, with 10 bases between. The CDR3 length is 13 residues. Germline V gene lookup returns CDR1 LGHNT and CDR2 FRNRAP. The CDR3 protein is CASGPDRNTEAFF. The DNA of the CDR3 is TGTGCTAGTGGCCCTGACAGAAACACTGAAGCTTTCTTT.

The V call is TRBV19, the J call TRBJ1-1; D is unclear. V was cut by 7 bases and J by 1 base, with 16 bases left in between. Per the germline V gene, CDR1 is LNHDA and CDR2 is SQIVND (reference sequence). There are 15 residues in the CDR3. In DNA, the CDR3 is TGTGCCAGTACTCTCACTGGCAGGAGGAACACTGAAGCTTTCTTT. It is translated as CASTLTGRRNTEAFF.

This clone was seen just once. The chain uses TRBV4-1 and TRBJ2-7, with 10 nucleotides matching TRBD1. The CDR3 extends over 17 amino acids. The germline V gene encodes CDR1 MGHRA and CDR2 YSYEKL. V lost 3 bases to trimming and J lost 2 bases; unmatched junction nucleotides: 10. The CDR3 bases are TGCGCCAGCAGCCAGAACCTGGGACAGGGGTCTACCTACGAGCAGTACTTC. It translates to CASSQNLGQGSTYEQYF.

The rearrangement joins TRBV2 to TRBJ2-3; 9 bases match TRBD2. This CDR3 is built from 16 residues. The germline CDR1 and CDR2 sequences are SNHLY and FYNNEI. Trimming cost V 3 bases and J 1 base; bases outside gene matches: 5. This chain's CDR3 is CASSEERGAGTDTQYF. CDR3 DNA sequence: TGTGCCAGCAGTGAGGAGCGGGGGGCCGGCACAGATACGCAGTATTTT.

The chain employs TRBV19 and TRBJ1-3; 7 bases match TRBD1. From germline, CDR1 is LNHDA and CDR2 SQIVND (reference sequence). Trimming at V came to 5 bases and at J to 3 bases, leaving 4 bases not matched to a gene. This CDR3 spans 14 amino acids. The CDR3 nucleotides read TGTGCCAGTAGTGTGACAGGGAGTGGAAACACCATATATTTT. It translates to CASSVTGSGNTIYF.

V is TRBV9 and J is TRBJ1-1; D is perhaps TRBD1 (5 bases). The CDR3 runs to 15 residues. Trimming shortened V by 0 bases and J by 3 bases, and 12 bases separated the two germline ends. The germline V gene has CDR1 SGDLS and CDR2 YYNGEE. The CDR3 bases are TGTGCCAGCAGCGTAGATCCAGGGCTATACACTGAAGCTTTCTTT. The encoded protein is CASSVDPGLYTEAFF. The complete variable domain, with remaining parts taken from reference TRBV9 and TRBJ1-1, reads DSGVTQTPKHLITATGQRVTLRCSPRSGDLSVYWYQQSLDQGLQFLIQYYNGEERAKGNILERFSAQQFPDLHSELNLSSLELGDSALYFCASSVDPGLYTEAFFGQGTRLTVV.

V is TRBV9 and J is TRBJ2-5; possible D gene TRBD1, 5 bases. Looked up from germline, CDR1 is SGDLS and CDR2 is YYNGEE. CDR3 length: 11 amino acids. Trimming cost V 3 bases and J 7 bases, with 7 bases left between them. Here the CDR3 reads CASSDTGTQYF. The CDR3 DNA reads TGTGCCAGCAGCGATACAGGGACCCAGTACTTC.

The CDR3 bases are TGTGCCAGCAGCCAAGATACGGGGGATACGCAGTATTTT. This translates into CASSQDTGDTQYF. The chain carries TRBV4-2 and TRBJ2-3, with D possibly matching TRBD2 (5 bases). Germline V gives CDR1 LGHNA, CDR2 YNFKEQ. V lost 0 bases, J lost 6 bases, and 7 bases lay in between. The CDR3 covers 13 residues.

The chain couples TRBV7-3 to TRBJ1-1; the D is unclear. The CDR3 runs to 13 residues. CDR1 is SGHTA and CDR2 is FQGTGA in the germline V gene. The V gene lost 2 bases and the J gene lost 3 bases, with 7 bases spanning the gap. The CDR3 nucleotides are TGTGCCAGCAGCTTATGGGGTGACACTGAAGCTTTCTTT. Translated: CASSLWGDTEAFF.

The chain has TRBV27 and TRBJ1-1; D is undetermined. Germline CDR1 reads MNHEY; CDR2 reads SMNVEV (reference sequence). The CDR3 has 14 residues. Trimming cost V 2 bases and J 4 bases, with 11 bases left between them. CDR3 DNA sequence: TGTGCCAGCAGTTTACAGGCCTGGGGCACTGAAGCTTTCTTT. This translates into CASSLQAWGTEAFF.

This chain uses TRBV4-1 with TRBJ1-1; D is uncertain. Trimming took off 0 bases at V and 1 base at J, with 12 bases between the two ends. This CDR3 is built from 16 residues. Per germline, CDR1 MGHRA and CDR2 YSYEKL. CDR3: CASSQEIGLANTEAFF. The CDR3 DNA follows: TGCGCCAGCAGCCAAGAAATTGGGCTCGCGAACACTGAAGCTTTCTTT.

The CDR3 spells CASSYAGLAGDNEQFF. CDR3 DNA: TGTGCCAGCAGTTATGCGGGACTAGCGGGAGACAATGAGCAGTTCTTC. The rearrangement joins TRBV6-5 to TRBJ2-1, with 14 bases fitting TRBD2. J lost 5 bases, V lost 3 bases, and 3 bases had no gene match. The length of the CDR3 is 16 residues. Per germline, CDR1 MNHEY and CDR2 SVGAGI.

This chain links TRBV19 with TRBJ2-7; 7 nucleotides agree with TRBD1. The germline V gene encodes CDR1 LNHDA and CDR2 SQIVND (reference sequence). The CDR3 is made up of 14 amino acids. V shed 5 bases, J shed 2 bases, and the junction held 6 bases outside the gene matches. The CDR3 sequence is CASSSSTGPYEQYF. CDR3 bases: TGTGCCAGTAGTTCCTCGACAGGGCCCTACGAGCAGTACTTC. The full variable domain, rest sourced from reference TRBV19 and TRBJ2-7, is DGGITQSPKYLFRKEGQNVTLSCEQNLNHDAMYWYRQDPGQGLRLIYYSQIVNDFQKGDIAEGYSVSREKKESFPLTVTSAQKNPTAFYLCASSSSTGPYEQYFGPGTRLTVT.

This clone came up once. J is TRBJ1-1 and V is TRBV12-5; D is ambiguous. The V and J ends lost 0 bases and 0 bases respectively, with 8 bases between them. The CDR3 is 15 amino acids. Germline V gene sequence: CDR1 LGHNT, CDR2 FRNRAP. This CDR3 is CASGLVRGVNTEAFF. DNA for the CDR3: TGTGCTAGTGGTTTGGTTCGGGGAGTGAACACTGAAGCTTTCTTT. Drawing the rest from reference TRBV12-5 and TRBJ1-1, the complete variable domain is DARVTQTPRHKVTEMGQEVTMRCQPILGHNTVFWYRQTMMQGLELLAYFRNRAPLDDSGMPKDRFSAEMPDATLATLKIQPSEPRDSAVYFCASGLVRGVNTEAFFGQGTRLTVV.

This clone was counted a single time. The rearrangement uses TRBV11-3 and TRBJ2-7; TRBD2 aligns across 13 bases. This CDR3 contains 16 residues. Germline lookup yields CDR1 SGHNT and CDR2 YENEEA. V was pared by 8 bases and J by 0 bases, with 7 bases of the junction left unmatched. Written as DNA, the CDR3 is TGTGCCAGCGCGACTAGCGGGGGGCCGAACTCCTACGAGCAGTACTTC. This sequence encodes CASATSGGPNSYEQYF.

V is TRBV29-1 and J is TRBJ2-1; TRBD1 matches at 7 bases. This CDR3 region has 15 residues. Germline V gives CDR1 SQVTM, CDR2 ANQGSEA. The V segment lost 1 base and the J segment 3 bases; nucleotides outside the gene matches: 6. The chain's CDR3 is CSVEVGTAFYNEQFF. Here the CDR3 DNA reads TGCAGCGTTGAAGTAGGGACAGCGTTCTACAATGAGCAGTTCTTC.

The chain uses TRBV9 and TRBJ2-3; 10 nucleotides match TRBD2. V was clipped by 2 bases and J by 3 bases; unmatched bases: 3. CDR1 is SGDLS, CDR2 YYNGEE, per germline. There are 15 residues in the CDR3. The CDR3 protein is CASSVSGGATDTQYF. DNA of the CDR3: TGTGCCAGCAGCGTCAGCGGGGGGGCGACAGATACGCAGTATTTT.

The chain combines TRBV5-1 with TRBJ1-1, with D hard to call. Trimming shortened V by 4 bases and J by 2 bases, and 9 bases separated the two germline ends. The germline gives CDR1 SGHRS, CDR2 YFSETQ. This CDR3 contains 13 residues. The CDR3: CASSLGLNTEAFF. CDR3 bases: TGCGCCAGCAGCCTCGGACTCAACACTGAAGCTTTCTTT.

V and J are TRBV19 and TRBJ1-2; no clear D. The V gene lost 8 bases and the J gene lost 7 bases, with 8 bases spanning the gap. The CDR3 has 10 residues. Germline CDR1 and CDR2: LNHDA and SQIVND (reference sequence). In DNA, the CDR3 is TGTGCCAGTGGCCCATCTGGCTACACCTTC. This gives the protein CASGPSGYTF.

The chain has TRBV5-8 and TRBJ1-5, with a tentative D call TRBD1 (5 bases). Germline V gives CDR1 SGHTS, CDR2 YDEGEE. Between the trimmed V and J ends, which lost 7 bases and 0 bases, there was a span of 17 bases. There are 16 residues in the CDR3. CDR3: CASGTAGRHSNQPQHF. The CDR3 bases are TGTGCCAGCGGGACGGCAGGGAGACATAGCAATCAGCCCCAGCATTTT.